Below, 19 T cell receptor beta chains from the same sample are listed, as sequenced in a study of T cell changes during pregnancy in multiple sclerosis (dated 2019 in TCRdb). Library creation used the immunoSEQ multiplex PCR assay. TCRdb obtained this table from immuneACCESS and retained in-frame rearrangements with V and J assigned. These tables miss some clones; where compared with another copy, unresolved V genes account for less than half of the shortfall, and the remainder is unexplained. The sample profile shows roughly 89,000 clones; nearly 95% of them were found once. Of the sample, more than 1.5% falls within the top ten clones. The sequencing here drew on peripheral blood, taken after pregnancy. The receptors derive from a female donor in good health, enrolled as a control in a pregnancy study.

The chain joins TRBV9 to TRBJ1-2; tentatively, D is TRBD1 (5 bases). CDR3 length: 15 amino acids. The germline CDR1 and CDR2 sequences are SGDLS and YYNGEE. Trimming took 0 bases from V and 3 from J, leaving 12 bases between them. In DNA, the CDR3 is TGTGCCAGCAGCGTAGGGCAGGGCTCTTACTATGGCTACACCTTC. Translation: CASSVGQGSYYGYTF.

The count of this clone is one. V gene TRBV7-8 combines with J gene TRBJ1-1; D may be TRBD1 (6 bases). The CDR3 has 13 residues. Trimming took off 10 bases at V and 0 bases at J, with 12 bases between the two ends. In germline, CDR1 is SGHVS, CDR2 FQNEAQ. The DNA for the CDR3 is TGTGCCATCGCTCAGGGGTTGAACACTGAAGCTTTCTTT. Translated, it gives CAIAQGLNTEAFF. The full variable domain, completed using reference TRBV7-8 and TRBJ1-1, is GAGVSQSPRYKVAKRGQDVALRCDPISGHVSLFWYQQALGQGPEFLTYFQNEAQLDKSGLPSDRFFAERPEGSVSTLKIQRTQQEDSAVYLCAIAQGLNTEAFFGQGTRLTVV.

The V gene is TRBV4-2, the J gene TRBJ2-1, with 10 bases matching TRBD2. The CDR3 spans 16 residues. V shed 0 bases, J shed 8 bases, and the junction held 7 bases outside the gene matches. Germline CDR1 is LGHNA and CDR2 is YNFKEQ. The CDR3 DNA is TGTGCCAGCAGCCAAGAAGAAGCGGGAGGGCCCGATGAGCAGTTCTTC. It codes for CASSQEEAGGPDEQFF.

This sequence joins TRBV27 and TRBJ2-7; D is perhaps TRBD1 (6 bases). Germline values: CDR1 MNHEY, CDR2 SMNVEV (reference sequence). V lost 5 bases, J lost 5 bases, and 19 bases lay in between. This CDR3 is built from 15 residues. The CDR3 DNA reads TGTGCCAGCAGTCTAATACAGGGAATCCCTAACGAGCAGTACTTC. Protein sequence: CASSLIQGIPNEQYF.

The V call is TRBV6-1, the J call TRBJ1-4; tentatively, D is TRBD1 (5 bases). Trimming removed 1 base from V and 7 bases from J, with 13 bases in between. Germline V gene sequence: CDR1 MNHNS, CDR2 SASEGT. This CDR3 has 15 residues. The CDR3 spells CASSEEPWTSEKLFF. As DNA, the CDR3 is TGTGCCAGCAGTGAAGAACCTTGGACATCTGAAAAACTGTTTTTT.

Only one count was recorded for this clone. The rearrangement uses TRBV5-1 and TRBJ2-7, with 8 bases lining up with TRBD2. The J segment lost 1 base and the V segment lost 0 bases, leaving 3 bases of the junction unmatched. This CDR3 is built from 15 residues. Germline CDR1 SGHRS, CDR2 YFSETQ. DNA of the CDR3: TGCGCCAGCAGCTTGGGAGCGGGAGAATCCTACGAGCAGTACTTC. Encoded protein: CASSLGAGESYEQYF.

The rearrangement links TRBV28 to TRBJ1-1; 10 positions agree with TRBD1. Germline V gives CDR1 MDHEN, CDR2 SYDVKM. V was clipped by 2 bases and J by 4 bases; unmatched bases: 7. There are 16 residues in the CDR3. In DNA, the CDR3 is TGTGCCAGCAGTTTAAGGCTGACAGGGGGCGTCACTGAAGCTTTCTTT. This sequence encodes CASSLRLTGGVTEAFF.

V and J are TRBV7-9 and TRBJ1-2, with TRBD1 identical over 8 bases. The germline CDR1 and CDR2 sequences are SEHNR and FQNEAQ (reference sequence). The CDR3 is made up of 15 amino acids. V lost 5 bases to trimming and J lost 10 bases; unmatched junction nucleotides: 15. The CDR3 loop reads CASSLGDRNVHFYTF. For the CDR3, the DNA is TGTGCCAGCAGCCTGGGGGACAGGAACGTTCATTTCTACACCTTC. Combining the CDR3 with reference TRBV7-9 and TRBJ1-2 gives the whole variable domain DTGVSQNPRHKITKRGQNVTFRCDPISEHNRLYWYRQTLGQGPEFLTYFQNEAQLEKSRLLSDRFSAERPKGSFSTLEIQRTEQGDSAMYLCASSLGDRNVHFYTFGSGTRLTVV.

The V call is TRBV19, the J call TRBJ2-7; 9 bases map to TRBD1. The germline V gene encodes CDR1 LNHDA and CDR2 SQIVND (reference sequence). With V trimmed by 4 bases and J by 3 bases, 10 bases remained unmatched. This CDR3 region has 16 residues. CDR3 sequence: CASSTRRTGELYEQYF. The CDR3 bases are TGTGCCAGTAGTACCCGACGGACAGGGGAACTCTACGAGCAGTACTTC.

V gene TRBV29-1 combines with J gene TRBJ2-3, with TRBD2 identical over 11 bases. The germline gives CDR1 SQVTM, CDR2 ANQGSEA. CDR3 size: 16 residues. V lost 3 bases, J lost 5 bases, and 10 bases stayed unmatched. The CDR3 here is CSVDGGSGRAIDTQYF. CDR3 DNA sequence: TGCAGCGTTGATGGAGGTAGCGGGAGGGCCATAGATACGCAGTATTTT.

V gene TRBV7-2 combines with J gene TRBJ2-7; no clear D. CDR3 size: 12 residues. Germline V gives CDR1 SGHTA, CDR2 FQGNSA. V lost 1 base, J lost 3 bases, and 4 bases lay in between. CDR3 in DNA: TGTGCCAGCAGCTTAGTCTTCTACGAGCAGTACTTC. It codes for CASSLVFYEQYF.

The chain recombines TRBV6-6 with TRBJ2-7, with TRBD1 matching over 10 bases. The length of the CDR3 is 15 residues. After removal of 5 bases from V and 5 bases from J, the junction contained 9 bases not matched to a gene. In germline, CDR1 is MNHNY, CDR2 SVGAGI (reference sequence). The CDR3 sequence is CASSPLDRGLNEQYF. For the CDR3, the DNA is TGTGCCAGCAGTCCCCTAGACAGGGGGCTAAACGAGCAGTACTTC.

This chain joins TRBV5-1 and TRBJ2-3, with D maybe TRBD2 (5 bases). The germline V gene encodes CDR1 SGHRS and CDR2 YFSETQ. This CDR3 has 15 amino acids. The V end lost 0 bases, the J end lost 7 bases, and 15 bases lay between the germline ends. CDR3 DNA: TGCGCCAGCAGCTTGGAAGGGCCCCTCGGGAATACGCAGTATTTT. Amino acid sequence: CASSLEGPLGNTQYF. Supplemented by reference TRBV5-1 and TRBJ2-3, the full variable domain reads KAGVTQTPRYLIKTRGQQVTLSCSPISGHRSVSWYQQTPGQGLQFLFEYFSETQRNKGNFPGRFSGRQFSNSRSEMNVSTLELGDSALYLCASSLEGPLGNTQYFGPGTRLTVL.

This chain's CDR3 is CASSVGRGSIYEQYF. CDR3 DNA: TGTGCCAGCAGCGTAGGTAGAGGGAGTATCTACGAGCAGTACTTC. The chain couples TRBV9 to TRBJ2-7; TRBD2 is a possible D gene (5 bases). Germline assignment: CDR1 SGDLS and CDR2 YYNGEE. The CDR3 spans 15 residues. Trimming took 0 bases from V and 3 from J, leaving 13 bases between them.

The chain is built from TRBV19 and TRBJ2-3; 11 bases align to TRBD2. In germline, CDR1 is LNHDA, CDR2 SQIVND (reference sequence). This CDR3 comprises 16 residues. V gave up 7 bases and J gave up 2 bases; unmatched junction bases: 8. CDR3 sequence: CASTPGLADYTDTQYF. The DNA for the CDR3 is TGTGCCAGTACCCCGGGACTAGCGGACTACACAGATACGCAGTATTTT.

The CDR3 DNA sequence: TGTGCCAGCAGCCTGGGACAGGGAATACAGTATGGGGGCTACACCTTC. Translating gives CASSLGQGIQYGGYTF. The chain is built from TRBV11-2 and TRBJ1-2, with 9 nucleotides matching TRBD1. The CDR3 totals 16 residues. Trimming took 5 bases from V and 8 from J; bases not matched to a gene: 15. Germline V gives CDR1 SGHAT, CDR2 FQNNGV.

The chain is built from TRBV6-5 and TRBJ2-2; D might be TRBD1 (5 bases). This CDR3 contains 14 residues. V lost 6 bases and J 4 bases, leaving 12 bases between the germline ends. The germline gives CDR1 MNHEY, CDR2 SVGAGI. The chain's CDR3 is CASSLGHSTGELFF. CDR3 bases: TGTGCCAGCAGCCTAGGACATTCCACCGGGGAGCTGTTTTTT.

V usage is TRBV27 and J usage is TRBJ1-4; 7 bases are a match to TRBD1. V trimming: 5 bases; J trimming: 5 bases; junction bases outside the gene matches: 8. CDR3 size: 15 residues. Germline V lookup: CDR1 MNHEY, CDR2 SMNVEV (reference sequence). The CDR3 is CASSLRTGLNEKLFF. The CDR3 DNA follows: TGTGCCAGCAGTCTTCGGACAGGTTTGAATGAAAAACTGTTTTTT.

The gene calls are TRBV19 and TRBJ2-7, with 7 positions matching TRBD2. Germline-derived CDR1 and CDR2 are LNHDA and SQIVND (reference sequence). The trim removed 3 bases at V and 2 bases at J, leaving 7 bases unmatched. The CDR3 runs 15 residues. The CDR3 sequence: CASSIGGGGPYEQYF. In DNA, the CDR3 is TGTGCCAGTAGTATCGGCGGGGGAGGGCCCTACGAGCAGTACTTC. Full variable domain (outside the CDR3, taken from reference TRBV19 and TRBJ2-7): DGGITQSPKYLFRKEGQNVTLSCEQNLNHDAMYWYRQDPGQGLRLIYYSQIVNDFQKGDIAEGYSVSREKKESFPLTVTSAQKNPTAFYLCASSIGGGGPYEQYFGPGTRLTVT.